The rows below give T cell receptor beta chains drawn from one sample of a study of blood T cell repertoires in COVID-19. The protocol was immunoSEQ multiplex PCR, while the TCRdb copy is restricted to in-frame clones and leaves out a portion. Of a few hundred thousand clones listed, around nine tenths are singletons. What was sequenced was peripheral blood. These receptor sequences come from a man aged 40-49 years who had recovered from COVID-19. Each CDR3 is given with its conserved first and last residue. The D gene is left open where the match is weak. The size of a clone is reported for some rows only, either as once, few or many, or as a class for expanded clones.

v_gene	d_gene	j_gene	abundance	CDR3nt	CDR3aa
TRBV19	-	TRBJ1-5	-	TGTGCCAGTACCGGACACCGAAGCAATCAGCCCCAGCATTTT	CASTGHRSNQPQHF
TRBV19	-	TRBJ2-1	-	TGTGCCAGTAGACCGCCGTTGGGGCCAAAAAACAATGAGCAGTTCTTC	CASRPPLGPKNNEQFF
TRBV2	-	TRBJ1-4	once	TGTGCCAGCACTGCAGGGGAAAATGAAAAACTGTTTTTT	CASTAGENEKLFF
TRBV7-8	TRBD2	TRBJ2-7	-	TGTGCCAGCAGCTTAGTGCCCCCCTTAGCGGGAGTGGACGAGCAGTACTTC	CASSLVPPLAGVDEQYF
TRBV14	-	TRBJ1-2	once	TGTGCCAGCAGCCAATTTCGGGGAGTGTTGGGCTATGGCTACACCTTC	CASSQFRGVLGYGYTF
TRBV19	-	TRBJ2-2	-	TGTGCCACACACGGCAGGAAGAACACCGGGGAGCTGTTTTTT	CATHGRKNTGELFF
TRBV27	TRBD1	TRBJ2-5	-	TGTGCCAGCAGTTTAGACTACGCTCCCGGGACAGGGGATGGAAAGACCCAGTACTTC	CASSLDYAPGTGDGKTQYF
TRBV11-3	-	TRBJ2-5	-	TGTGCCAGCAGCTTAGGGCAGGGGACCAGCACCCAGTACTTC	CASSLGQGTSTQYF
TRBV7-2	-	TRBJ2-3	once	TGTGCCAGCAGCTTATTCGCAGATACGCAGTATTTT	CASSLFADTQYF
TRBV18	-	TRBJ1-1	once	TGTGCCAGCTCACCACCGGGCAGGAACACTGAAGCTTTCTTT	CASSPPGRNTEAFF
TRBV27	TRBD2	TRBJ2-2	-	TGTGCCAGCAGCGCGAGGACTAGCGGGCGGGTCACCGGGGAGCTGTTTTTT	CASSARTSGRVTGELFF
TRBV7-2	TRBD2	TRBJ2-3	-	TGTGCCAGCAGCTTCGGGCTAGCGGGAGGGGCTAGCACAGATACGCAGTATTTT	CASSFGLAGGASTDTQYF
TRBV6-2/TRBV6-3	TRBD2	TRBJ2-3	-	TGTGCCAGCAGTTACTCGAAGGGCGGGGGACTCACAGATACGCAGTATTTT	CASSYSKGGGLTDTQYF
TRBV5-8	TRBD1	TRBJ2-6	-	TGTGCCAGCAGCTTTGGGACAGGGACCCGCTCTGGGGCCAACGTCCTGACTTTC	CASSFGTGTRSGANVLTF
TRBV2	-	TRBJ2-1	-	TGTGCCAGCAGGGGGCGAGGTGGGTACAATGAGCAGTTCTTC	CASRGRGGYNEQFF
TRBV9	TRBD1	TRBJ2-7	-	TGTGCCAGCAGCGGAACGGCTGACAGGGGGTCCTACGAGCAGTACTTC	CASSGTADRGSYEQYF
TRBV27	-	TRBJ1-6	once	TGTGCCAGCAGTTTAGTGACAGAATATTCACCCCTCCACTTT	CASSLVTEYSPLHF
TRBV2	TRBD1	TRBJ1-4	-	TGTGCCAGCAGTGAGGACAGGGACCAAAATGAAAAACTGTTTTTT	CASSEDRDQNEKLFF
TRBV20-1	-	TRBJ2-1	-	TGCAGTGCTAGTTTTCTAGGATTGTACAATGAGCAGTTCTTC	CSASFLGLYNEQFF
TRBV21-1	-	TRBJ2-7	-	TGTGCCACCGGACAGGAATCCTACGAGCAGTACTTC	CATGQESYEQYF